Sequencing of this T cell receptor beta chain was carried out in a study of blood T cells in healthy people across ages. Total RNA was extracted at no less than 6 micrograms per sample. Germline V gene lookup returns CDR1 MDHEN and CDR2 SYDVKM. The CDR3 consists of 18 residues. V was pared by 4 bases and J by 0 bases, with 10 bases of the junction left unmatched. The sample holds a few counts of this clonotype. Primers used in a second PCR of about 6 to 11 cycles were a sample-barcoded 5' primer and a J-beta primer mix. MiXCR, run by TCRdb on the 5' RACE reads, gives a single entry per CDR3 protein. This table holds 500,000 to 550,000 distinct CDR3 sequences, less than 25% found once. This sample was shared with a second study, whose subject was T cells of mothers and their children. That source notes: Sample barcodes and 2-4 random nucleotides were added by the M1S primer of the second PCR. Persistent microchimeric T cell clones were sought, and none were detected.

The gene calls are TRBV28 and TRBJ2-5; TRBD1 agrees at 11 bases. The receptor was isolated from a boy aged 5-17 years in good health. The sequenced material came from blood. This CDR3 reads CASSSGQGARRYQETQYF. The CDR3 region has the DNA TGTGCCAGCAGTTCCGGACAGGGGGCGCGGCGGTACCAAGAGACCCAGTACTTC. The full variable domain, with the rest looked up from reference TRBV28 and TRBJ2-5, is DVKVTQSSRYLVKRTGEKVFLECVQDMDHENMFWYRQDPGLGLRLIYFSYDVKMKEKGDIPEGYSVSREKKERFSLILESASTNQTSMYLCASSSGQGARRYQETQYFGPGTRLLVL.